One sample yielded the 25 T cell receptor beta chains listed below, sequenced in a study of T cells in Graves' hyperthyroidism and ophthalmopathy. TCR beta CDR3 regions were amplified from RNA. The TCR CDR3 first-round RT-PCR relied on the HTBI primer set. TCRdb used MiXCR to reprocess the multiplex PCR reads, holding one entry per CDR3 protein. The sample yields about 420,000 distinct CDR3 sequences, 15% to 17% seen once. The sequencing sample was made of blood. Receptor source: a woman aged 18-35 years with Graves' hyperthyroidism.

This clonotype was detected many times. The genes are TRBV20-1 and TRBJ2-1, with TRBD2 as a possible D gene (6 bases). Per the germline V gene, CDR1 is DFQATT and CDR2 is SNEGSKA (reference sequence). This CDR3 region has 14 residues. V shed 3 bases and J shed 0 bases, with 9 bases lying between them. The CDR3 DNA is TGCAGTGCTAGCGGGAGCCGCTCCTACAATGAGCAGTTCTTC. Translating gives CSASGSRSYNEQFF.

As concerns this clonotype: Because it lacks the conserved phenylalanine or tryptophan at the end, this CDR3 is likely a read error. The chain has TRBV5-6 and TRBJ2-7; D possibly corresponds to TRBD2 (5 bases). V was pared by 2 bases and J by 7 bases, with 10 bases between. Germline-derived CDR1 and CDR2 are SGHDT and YYEEEE. The CDR3 extends over 12 amino acids. CDR3 sequence (DNA): TGTGCCAGCAGCTTAGCGGTCGGGGAGCAGTACCTC. Its protein is CASSLAVGEQYL.

This clonotype came up many times. The chain uses TRBV5-5 and TRBJ2-3, with 9 nucleotides matching TRBD1. This CDR3 is built from 18 residues. Per the germline V gene, CDR1 is SGHKS and CDR2 is YYEKEE (reference sequence). Trimming took 2 bases from V and 2 from J; bases not matched to a gene: 12. The CDR3 here is CASSLGAFRQGVTDTQYF. Here the CDR3 DNA reads TGTGCCAGCAGCTTAGGCGCATTTCGACAGGGGGTCACAGATACGCAGTATTTT.

This clonotype was recorded many times. V is TRBV7-9 and J is TRBJ2-7, with D possibly matching TRBD2 (5 bases). From germline, CDR1 is SEHNR and CDR2 FQNEAQ (reference sequence). The CDR3 totals 16 residues. Deletions cut 3 bases from V and 3 bases from J, with 18 bases between. CDR3 DNA sequence: TGTGCCAGCAGCTTGGGGAGATCGGTTGTGGGCTACGAGCAGTACTTC. Its protein is CASSLGRSVVGYEQYF.

The chain couples TRBV5-1 to TRBJ1-3, with a weak D call TRBD1 (5 bases). Germline loops: CDR1 SGHRS, CDR2 YFSETQ. The CDR3 contains 16 residues. The V end was cut by 0 bases, the J end by 0 bases, with 10 bases between. CDR3 residues: CASSLGGGSSGNTIYF. CDR3 bases: TGCGCCAGCAGCTTGGGTGGGGGTTCCTCTGGAAACACCATATATTTT.

Many counts were recorded for this clonotype. This chain connects TRBV7-8 to TRBJ2-7; D is possibly TRBD2 (5 bases). This CDR3 is built from 14 residues. Germline V gene data show CDR1 as SGHVS and CDR2 as FQNEAQ. V was pared by 5 bases and J by 6 bases, with 17 bases between. This CDR3 is CASSPDGGGGEQYF. CDR3 coding DNA: TGTGCCAGCAGCCCCGATGGTGGCGGAGGCGAGCAGTACTTC.

The rearrangement joins TRBV6-2 or TRBV6-3 to TRBJ2-7; 10 bases match TRBD1. The V gene's germline CDR1 is MNHEY and CDR2 SVGEGT. CDR3 length equals 15 residues. J gave up 2 bases and V 5 bases, and 6 bases lay outside the gene matches. The chain's CDR3 is CASSDSGTGAYEQYF. Written as DNA, the CDR3 is TGTGCCAGCAGTGATTCGGGGACAGGGGCCTACGAGCAGTACTTC.

This clonotype was counted at least ten times. The chain has TRBV2 and TRBJ1-1, with D maybe TRBD1 (5 bases). Germline assignment: CDR1 SNHLY and CDR2 FYNNEI. The length of the CDR3 is 15 residues. Trimming took 3 bases from V and 2 from J, leaving 13 bases between them. This CDR3 is CASSDSGDGNTEAFF. As DNA, the CDR3 is TGTGCCAGCAGTGACTCGGGGGATGGAAACACTGAAGCTTTCTTT. Filled out from reference TRBV2 and TRBJ1-1, the complete variable domain reads EPEVTQTPSHQVTQMGQEVILRCVPISNHLYFYWYRQILGQKVEFLVSFYNNEISEKSEIFDDQFSVERPDGSNFTLKIRSTKLEDSAMYFCASSDSGDGNTEAFFGQGTRLTVV.

Many counts were recorded for this clonotype. The chain carries TRBV9 and TRBJ2-7; D possibly matches TRBD1 or TRBD2 (5 bases each). CDR1 and CDR2 (germline): SGDLS, YYNGEE. The length of the CDR3 is 13 residues. Trimming removed 0 bases from V and 5 bases from J, with 9 bases in between. CDR3 in DNA: TGTGCCAGCAGCGTAGTTGGGGGTGACGAGCAGTACTTC. It yields the protein CASSVVGGDEQYF.

This clonotype was seen more than once but under ten times. The chain links TRBV9 to TRBJ2-6, with unresolved D. CDR3 length: 16 residues. Germline CDR1 SGDLS, CDR2 YYNGEE. Trimming cost V 0 bases and J 2 bases, with 9 bases left between them. The CDR3 reads CASSVDGLAGANVLTF. The CDR3 DNA follows: TGTGCCAGCAGCGTAGACGGCTTGGCTGGGGCCAACGTCCTGACTTTC.

The sample holds many counts of this clonotype. This chain joins TRBV6-1 and TRBJ2-1; no definite D call. Trimming took 4 bases from V and 4 from J, leaving 5 bases between them. CDR3 length: 12 amino acids. Germline lookup yields CDR1 MNHNS and CDR2 SASEGT. CDR3 sequence: CASSVVYNEQFF. The CDR3 DNA reads as TGTGCCAGCAGTGTGGTGTACAATGAGCAGTTCTTC.

This clonotype was recorded at least ten times. The V call is TRBV30, the J call TRBJ2-6; D not resolved. V shed 5 bases and J shed 1 base, with 6 bases lying between them. Germline CDR1 is GTSNPN and CDR2 is SVGIG (reference sequence). The length of the CDR3 is 13 residues. Written as DNA, the CDR3 is TGTGCCTGGGAAAAATCTGGGGCCAACGTCCTGACTTTC. This gives the protein CAWEKSGANVLTF.

The chain joins TRBV11-2 to TRBJ2-7; 8 bases match TRBD2. Germline V CDR1 and CDR2: SGHAT, FQNNGV. V lost 0 bases, J lost 5 bases, and 9 bases stayed unmatched. CDR3 length equals 16 residues. As DNA, the CDR3 is TGTGCCAGCAGCTTAGATCGGACGGGGGGGGTTGACGAGCAGTACTTC. The encoded protein is CASSLDRTGGVDEQYF. Based on the CDR3 plus reference TRBV11-2 and TRBJ2-7, the full variable domain is EAGVAQSPRYKIIEKRQSVAFWCNPISGHATLYWYQQILGQGPKLLIQFQNNGVVDDSQLPKDRFSAERLKGVDSTLKIQPAKLEDSAVYLCASSLDRTGGVDEQYFGPGTRLTVT.

This clonotype has at least ten counts. This chain joins TRBV2 and TRBJ1-4; TRBD1 is a possible D gene (5 bases). V shed 7 bases and J shed 7 bases, with 19 bases lying between them. The CDR3 is made up of 15 amino acids. Looked up from germline, CDR1 is SNHLY and CDR2 is FYNNEI. For the CDR3, the DNA is TGTGCCAGCACCTGGGGTGGGGGAAGGGGTGAAAAACTGTTTTTT. Encoded protein: CASTWGGGRGEKLFF.

This clonotype was recorded at least ten times. The rearrangement joins TRBV12-3 or TRBV12-4 to TRBJ2-2; D may be TRBD2 (6 bases). Trimming removed 2 bases from V and 4 bases from J, with 14 bases in between. This CDR3 is 16 amino acids long. CDR3 DNA: TGTGCCAGCAGTTTACAGGGAGGCCGGATCACCGGGGAGCTGTTTTTT. Translating it yields CASSLQGGRITGELFF.

This clonotype has a handful of counts. The CDR3 coding sequence is TGTGCCAGCAGTGGCGAGATCTACGAGCAGTACTTC. Its translation: CASSGEIYEQYF. The chain links TRBV6-1 to TRBJ2-7; no clear D gene. Germline V lookup: CDR1 MNHNS, CDR2 SASEGT. The CDR3 sequence is 12 residues long. The ends were cut back, 4 bases at V and 3 bases at J, with 7 bases in the middle.

This clonotype has a count of ten or more. The V and J genes are TRBV12-3 or TRBV12-4 and TRBJ2-5; possibly TRBD1 for D (6 bases). This CDR3 has 16 amino acids. Trimming removed 7 bases from V and 0 bases from J, with 18 bases in between. The CDR3 loop is CASTSEGEPYQETQYF. In nucleotides, the CDR3 is TGTGCCAGCACCTCAGAGGGGGAGCCGTACCAAGAGACCCAGTACTTC.

This clonotype was counted at least ten times. The genes are TRBV7-2 and TRBJ2-1; D not certain. Trimming shortened V by 6 bases and J by 0 bases, and 12 bases separated the two germline ends. The germline V gene encodes CDR1 SGHTA and CDR2 FQGNSA. The CDR3 is 15 amino acids. DNA for the CDR3: TGTGCCAGCAGAAGCCGGGTGCCCTCCTACAATGAGCAGTTCTTC. Translated: CASRSRVPSYNEQFF.

This sequence joins TRBV4-2 and TRBJ1-6; no clear D. The germline V and J ends were trimmed by 0 bases and 3 bases, with 6 bases remaining between them. CDR1 and CDR2 (germline): LGHNA, YNFKEQ. CDR3 length: 15 amino acids. The CDR3 nucleotides read TGTGCCAGCAGCCAAGAGGCACACTATAATTCACCCCTCCACTTT. Encoded protein: CASSQEAHYNSPLHF.

There are a few counts of this clonotype. The chain employs TRBV7-2 and TRBJ2-2, with D tentatively TRBD1 (6 bases). The CDR3 is made up of 17 amino acids. Germline V CDR1 and CDR2: SGHTA, FQGNSA. V was cut by 6 bases and J by 3 bases, with 20 bases left in between. This CDR3 reads CASSSNWGRSDTGELFF. Here the CDR3 DNA reads TGTGCCAGCAGTTCCAACTGGGGGCGGAGTGACACCGGGGAGCTGTTTTTT. Full variable domain (outside the CDR3, taken from reference TRBV7-2 and TRBJ2-2): GAGVSQSPSNKVTEKGKDVELRCDPISGHTALYWYRQSLGQGLEFLIYFQGNSAPDKSGLPSDRFSAERTGGSVSTLTIQRTQQEDSAVYLCASSSNWGRSDTGELFFGEGSRLTVL.

This clonotype has ten or more counts. The rearrangement joins TRBV30 to TRBJ2-4; no firm D call. The CDR3 is made up of 14 amino acids. Germline CDR1 GTSNPN, CDR2 SVGIG (reference sequence). V shed 2 bases and J shed 0 bases, with 8 bases lying between them. CDR3 protein: CAWSRTVAKNIQYF. The CDR3 DNA sequence: TGTGCCTGGAGTCGGACGGTAGCCAAAAACATTCAGTACTTC.

This clonotype was counted between two and nine times. The chain couples TRBV28 to TRBJ2-7; no clear D. This CDR3 contains 11 residues. Germline loops: CDR1 MDHEN, CDR2 SYDVKM. V shed 8 bases and J shed 5 bases, with 10 bases lying between them. CDR3 coding DNA: TGTGCCAGCTCCCCTGGCAACGAGCAGTACTTC. The encoded protein is CASSPGNEQYF.

Ten or more counts support this clonotype. The J gene is TRBJ2-3, the V gene TRBV6-1; D unclear. The CDR3 runs to 14 residues. V was pared by 3 bases and J by 2 bases, with 9 bases between. Germline CDR1 MNHNS, CDR2 SASEGT. The CDR3 reads CASSDPGLTDTQYF. As DNA, the CDR3 is TGTGCCAGCAGTGACCCGGGCCTCACAGATACGCAGTATTTT.

This clonotype has at least ten counts. V gene TRBV12-3 or TRBV12-4 combines with J gene TRBJ2-1; 7 nucleotides agree with TRBD1. There are 14 residues in the CDR3. The ends lost 6 bases at V and 7 bases at J; junction bases unmatched: 9. CDR3 DNA: TGTGCCAGCAGAAGGGACAGATCTTTAAATGAGCAGTTCTTC. Amino acids: CASRRDRSLNEQFF.

The rearrangement joins TRBV14 to TRBJ2-7; TRBD2 matches 7 bases. The ends lost 1 base at V and 2 bases at J; junction bases unmatched: 5. The CDR3 loop spans 15 amino acids. Looked up from germline, CDR1 is SGHDN and CDR2 is FVKESK. The CDR3 DNA reads as TGTGCCAGCAGCCAAGCTCTCGGACTAGCCTACGAGCAGTACTTC. The encoded protein is CASSQALGLAYEQYF.